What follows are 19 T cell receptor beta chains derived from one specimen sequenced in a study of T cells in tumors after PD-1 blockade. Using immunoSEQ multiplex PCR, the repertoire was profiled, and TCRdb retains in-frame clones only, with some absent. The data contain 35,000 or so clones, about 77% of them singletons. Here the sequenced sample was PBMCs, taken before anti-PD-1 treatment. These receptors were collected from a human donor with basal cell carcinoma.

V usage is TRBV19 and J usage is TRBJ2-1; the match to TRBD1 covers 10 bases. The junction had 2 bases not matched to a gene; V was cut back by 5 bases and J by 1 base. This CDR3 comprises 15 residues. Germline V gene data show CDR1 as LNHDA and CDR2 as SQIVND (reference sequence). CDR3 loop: CASSPGQGSYNEQFF. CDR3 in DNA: TGTGCCAGTAGTCCGGGACAGGGGTCCTACAATGAGCAGTTCTTC.

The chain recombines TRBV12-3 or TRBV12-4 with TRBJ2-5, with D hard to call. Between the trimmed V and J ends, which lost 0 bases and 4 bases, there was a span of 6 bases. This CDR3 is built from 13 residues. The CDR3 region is CASSLAHGETQYF. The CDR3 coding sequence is TGTGCCAGCAGTTTAGCGCACGGAGAGACCCAGTACTTC.

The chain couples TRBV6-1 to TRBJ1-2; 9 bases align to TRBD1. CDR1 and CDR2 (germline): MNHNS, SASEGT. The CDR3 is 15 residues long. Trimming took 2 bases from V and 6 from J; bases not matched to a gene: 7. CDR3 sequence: CASSERDRVENGYTF. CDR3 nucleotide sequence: TGTGCCAGCAGTGAACGGGACAGGGTGGAGAATGGCTACACCTTC.

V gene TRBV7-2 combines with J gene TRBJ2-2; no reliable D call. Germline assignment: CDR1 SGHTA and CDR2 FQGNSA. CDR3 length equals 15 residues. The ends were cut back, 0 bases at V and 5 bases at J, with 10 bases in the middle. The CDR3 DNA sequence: TGTGCCAGCAGCTTAGCGGTGGTAGGGACCGGGGAGCTGTTTTTT. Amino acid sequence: CASSLAVVGTGELFF.

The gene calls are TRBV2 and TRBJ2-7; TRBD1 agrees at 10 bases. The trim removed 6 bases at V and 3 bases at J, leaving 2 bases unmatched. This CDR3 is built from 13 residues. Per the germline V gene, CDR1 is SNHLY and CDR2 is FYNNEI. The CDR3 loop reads CASRGQGIYEQYF. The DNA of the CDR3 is TGTGCCAGCAGGGGACAGGGGATCTACGAGCAGTACTTC.

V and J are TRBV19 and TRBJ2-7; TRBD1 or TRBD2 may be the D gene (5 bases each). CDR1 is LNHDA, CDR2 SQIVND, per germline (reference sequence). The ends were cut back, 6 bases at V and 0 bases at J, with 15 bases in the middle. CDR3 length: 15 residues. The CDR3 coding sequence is TGTGCCAGTAGCGCCGGGACGGGCAGCTCCTACGAGCAGTACTTC. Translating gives CASSAGTGSSYEQYF.

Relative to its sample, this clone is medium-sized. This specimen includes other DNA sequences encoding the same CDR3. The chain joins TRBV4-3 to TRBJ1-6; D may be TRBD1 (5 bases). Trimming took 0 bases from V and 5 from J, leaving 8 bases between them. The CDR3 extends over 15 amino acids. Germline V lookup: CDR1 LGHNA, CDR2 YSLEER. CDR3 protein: CASSQDRGDNSPLHF. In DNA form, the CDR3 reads TGCGCCAGCAGCCAAGACCGGGGGGATAATTCACCCCTCCACTTT.

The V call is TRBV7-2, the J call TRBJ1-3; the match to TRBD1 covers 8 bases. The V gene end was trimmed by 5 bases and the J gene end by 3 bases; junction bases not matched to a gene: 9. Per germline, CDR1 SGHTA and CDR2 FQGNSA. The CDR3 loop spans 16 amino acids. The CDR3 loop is CASSRTQGARGNTIYF. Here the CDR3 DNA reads TGTGCCAGCAGCCGTACTCAGGGGGCGCGTGGAAACACCATATATTTT.

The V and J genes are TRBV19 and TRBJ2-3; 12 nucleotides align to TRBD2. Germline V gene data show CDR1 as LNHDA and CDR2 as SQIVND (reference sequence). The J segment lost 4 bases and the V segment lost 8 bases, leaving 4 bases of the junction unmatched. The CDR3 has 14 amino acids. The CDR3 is CASSSGGAADTQYF. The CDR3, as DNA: TGTGCCAGTTCTAGCGGGGGGGCAGCAGATACGCAGTATTTT.

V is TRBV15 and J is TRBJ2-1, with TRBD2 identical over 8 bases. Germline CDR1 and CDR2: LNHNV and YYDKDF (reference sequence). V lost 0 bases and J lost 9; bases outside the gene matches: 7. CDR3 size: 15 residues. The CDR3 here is CATSRDAVTSGEQFF. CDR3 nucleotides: TGTGCCACCAGCAGAGACGCCGTCACTAGCGGTGAGCAGTTCTTC.

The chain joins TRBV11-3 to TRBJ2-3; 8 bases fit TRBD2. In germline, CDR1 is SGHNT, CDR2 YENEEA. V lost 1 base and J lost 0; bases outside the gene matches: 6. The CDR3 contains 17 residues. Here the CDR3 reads CASSLALSSGSTDTQYF. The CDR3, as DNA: TGTGCCAGCAGCTTAGCGTTGTCTAGCGGGAGCACAGATACGCAGTATTTT. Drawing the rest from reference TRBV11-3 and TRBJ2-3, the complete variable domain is EAGVVQSPRYKIIEKKQPVAFWCNPISGHNTLYWYLQNLGQGPELLIRYENEEAVDDSQLPKDRFSAERLKGVDSTLKIQPAELGDSAVYLCASSLALSSGSTDTQYFGPGTRLTVL.

CDR3 in amino acids: CASSPGAYEQYF. CDR3 DNA sequence: TGTGCCAGCAGCCCAGGGGCCTACGAGCAGTACTTC. V usage is TRBV7-2 and J usage is TRBJ2-7, with D possibly being TRBD1 (6 bases). The CDR3 has 12 residues. Trimming removed 5 bases at V and 2 bases at J, with 7 bases between. Germline V gene sequence: CDR1 SGHTA, CDR2 FQGNSA.

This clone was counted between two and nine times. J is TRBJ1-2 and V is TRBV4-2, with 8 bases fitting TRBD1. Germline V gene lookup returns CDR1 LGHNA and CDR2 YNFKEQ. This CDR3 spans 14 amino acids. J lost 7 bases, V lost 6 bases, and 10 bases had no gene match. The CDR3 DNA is TGTGCCAGCAGTAGACAGGGGACGGGCAGTGGCTACACCTTC. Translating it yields CASSRQGTGSGYTF.

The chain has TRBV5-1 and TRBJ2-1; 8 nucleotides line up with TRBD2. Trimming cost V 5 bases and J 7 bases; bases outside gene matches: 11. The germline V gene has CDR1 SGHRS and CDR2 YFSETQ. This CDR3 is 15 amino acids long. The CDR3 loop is CASRLGTRRGNEQFF. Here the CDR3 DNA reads TGCGCCAGCAGACTGGGGACTAGACGGGGGAATGAGCAGTTCTTC.

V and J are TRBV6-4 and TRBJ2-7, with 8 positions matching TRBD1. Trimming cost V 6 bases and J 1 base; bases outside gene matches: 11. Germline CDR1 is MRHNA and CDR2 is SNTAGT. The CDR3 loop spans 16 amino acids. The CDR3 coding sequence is TGTGCCAGCAGGACAGGGGTGACGGGAACTTCCTACGAGCAGTACTTC. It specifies CASRTGVTGTSYEQYF.

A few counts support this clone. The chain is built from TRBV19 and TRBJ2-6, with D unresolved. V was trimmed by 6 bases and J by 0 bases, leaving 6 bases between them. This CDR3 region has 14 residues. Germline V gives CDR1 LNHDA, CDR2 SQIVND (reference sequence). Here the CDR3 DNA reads TGTGCCAGTAGGGACGGCTCTGGGGCCAACGTCCTGACTTTC. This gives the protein CASRDGSGANVLTF.

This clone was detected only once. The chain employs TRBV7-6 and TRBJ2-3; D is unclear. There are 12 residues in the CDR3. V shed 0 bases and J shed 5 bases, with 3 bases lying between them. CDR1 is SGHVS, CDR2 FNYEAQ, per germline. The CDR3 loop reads CASSLARDTQYF. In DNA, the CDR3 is TGTGCCAGCAGCTTAGCTAGAGATACGCAGTATTTT. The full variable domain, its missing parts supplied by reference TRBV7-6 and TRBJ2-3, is GAGVSQSPRYKVTKRGQDVALRCDPISGHVSLYWYRQALGQGPEFLTYFNYEAQQDKSGLPNDRFSAERPEGSISTLTIQRTEQRDSAMYRCASSLARDTQYFGPGTRLTVL.

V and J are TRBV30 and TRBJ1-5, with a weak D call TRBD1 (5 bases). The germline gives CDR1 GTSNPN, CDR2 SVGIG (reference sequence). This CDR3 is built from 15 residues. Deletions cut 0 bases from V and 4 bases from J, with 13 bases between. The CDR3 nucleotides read TGTGCCTGGAGTGTAAGGCAGGGAGGAAATCAGCCCCAGCATTTT. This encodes CAWSVRQGGNQPQHF.

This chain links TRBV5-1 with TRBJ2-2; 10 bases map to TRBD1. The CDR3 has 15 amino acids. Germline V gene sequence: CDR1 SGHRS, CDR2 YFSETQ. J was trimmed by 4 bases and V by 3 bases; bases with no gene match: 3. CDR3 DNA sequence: TGCGCCAGCAGCTGGGACAGGGGTTCCACCGGGGAGCTGTTTTTT. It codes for CASSWDRGSTGELFF.